What follows are 17 T cell receptor beta chains derived from one specimen sequenced in a study of monozygotic twins with inflammatory bowel disease. From its re-call of the 5' RACE reads, TCRdb lists each CDR3 protein once, without DNA. The sample has 200,000 to 250,000 distinct CDR3 sequences; the top ten hold 7.5% to 9.5%. Sequenced input: blood. The source is a human donor with ulcerative colitis or Crohn's disease, or a healthy co-twin of an affected twin (not recorded which).

The V and J genes are TRBV6-6 and TRBJ2-7. The CDR3 extends over 14 amino acids. The germline V gene encodes CDR1 MNHNY and CDR2 SVGAGI (reference sequence). The CDR3 sequence: CASSHQGQPYEQYF.

This sequence joins TRBV4-2 and TRBJ2-7; TCRdb indicates TRBD1, and absent DNA this call remains unverified. In germline, CDR1 is LGHNA, CDR2 YNFKEQ. CDR3 length: 16 amino acids. The CDR3 region is CASSQDGTDTSDEQYF.

The chain couples TRBV20-1 to TRBJ2-5; lacking DNA, the TRBD2 call made by TCRdb goes unchecked. The CDR3 extends over 14 amino acids. Germline lookup yields CDR1 DFQATT and CDR2 SNEGSKA (reference sequence). CDR3 in amino acids: CSALSSGGQETQYF.

The chain employs TRBV5-6 and TRBJ2-3; the TRBD1 assignment by TCRdb is unverifiable without DNA. The CDR3 is made up of 17 amino acids. CDR1 and CDR2 (germline): SGHDT, YYEEEE. CDR3 loop: CASSLGGGTYSTDTQYF.

The chain joins TRBV5-1 to TRBJ2-1; TCRdb's assignment of TRBD1 cannot be checked, as there is no DNA. The CDR3 contains 17 residues. Germline V gene data show CDR1 as SGHRS and CDR2 as YFSETQ. The chain's CDR3 is CASSLVPGTEVYNEQFF.

The chain carries TRBV12-3 or TRBV12-4 and TRBJ2-1; the TRBD1 assignment by TCRdb is unverifiable without DNA. The CDR3 has 15 residues. CDR3 loop: CASSPPGRRLNEQFF.

The V gene is TRBV7-8, the J gene TRBJ1-3. Germline V gene lookup returns CDR1 SGHVS and CDR2 FQNEAQ. CDR3 length: 15 residues. The CDR3 reads CASSLWASSGNTIYF.

The chain carries TRBV7-9 and TRBJ2-2; as DNA is missing, the TRBD1 call by TCRdb cannot be tested. This CDR3 region has 17 residues. CDR1 SEHNR and CDR2 FQNEAQ come from the germline V gene (reference sequence). CDR3 region: CASSLGTGSWNTGELFF.

The chain has TRBV20-1 and TRBJ1-1. CDR3 length equals 11 residues. From germline, CDR1 is DFQATT and CDR2 SNEGSKA (reference sequence). This chain's CDR3 is CSARENTEAFF.

The rearrangement links TRBV5-1 to TRBJ2-7; as DNA is missing, the TRBD2 call by TCRdb cannot be tested. This CDR3 spans 15 amino acids. Looked up from germline, CDR1 is SGHRS and CDR2 is YFSETQ. The CDR3 sequence is CASSLVAGPSYEQYF.

The rearrangement joins TRBV20-1 to TRBJ1-2; TCRdb picks TRBD1, but there is no DNA to check that call. The V gene's germline CDR1 is DFQATT and CDR2 SNEGSKA (reference sequence). The CDR3 covers 13 residues. This CDR3 reads CSARAQGGSGYTF.

The chain links TRBV29-1 to TRBJ2-7; without DNA, the TCRdb call of TRBD2 cannot be checked. The germline CDR1 and CDR2 sequences are SQVTM and ANQGSEA. The CDR3 loop spans 13 amino acids. CDR3 sequence reads: CSVVSSGGYEQYF.

This chain uses TRBV7-9 with TRBJ2-2; the D call from TCRdb, TRBD2, cannot be confirmed without DNA. CDR1 SEHNR and CDR2 FQNEAQ come from the germline V gene (reference sequence). The CDR3 runs 15 residues. CDR3 amino acids: CASSHKAGNTGELFF. The full variable domain, in which reference TRBV7-9 and TRBJ2-2 provide the parts outside the CDR3, is DTGVSQNPRHKITKRGQNVTFRCDPISEHNRLYWYRQTLGQGPEFLTYFQNEAQLEKSRLLSDRFSAERPKGSFSTLEIQRTEQGDSAMYLCASSHKAGNTGELFFGEGSRLTVL.

The rearrangement uses TRBV6-5 and TRBJ1-1. CDR1 and CDR2 from the germline V gene are MNHEY and SVGAGI. This CDR3 contains 15 residues. The CDR3 protein is CASSYMGFSNTEAFF.

The chain combines TRBV5-1 with TRBJ2-3; TCRdb gives TRBD2 as the D gene, but with no DNA this cannot be confirmed. The CDR3 has 16 residues. Germline values: CDR1 SGHRS, CDR2 YFSETQ. This CDR3 reads CASSFGTSGGKDTQYF.

This CDR3 is CASHRDLNQPQHF. The chain combines TRBV19 with TRBJ1-5; absent DNA, TCRdb's TRBD1 call cannot be checked. Per the germline V gene, CDR1 is LNHDA and CDR2 is SQIVND (reference sequence). CDR3 length: 13 amino acids.

The chain carries TRBV19 and TRBJ2-1; the TCRdb call, TRBD2, lacks DNA for checking. The CDR3 totals 15 residues. CDR1 and CDR2 (germline): LNHDA, SQIVND (reference sequence). The CDR3 spells CASSIGGKSYNEQFF.